These T cell receptor beta chains were read from a single sample in a study of cytomegalovirus exposure and HLA in healthy donors. Measured with immunoSEQ multiplex PCR; TCRdb has only the in-frame clones, and not every one. The sample contains some 160,000 clones, about 73% of which appear only once. The sequencing input was PBMCs. These receptors were taken from a woman aged 40 to 50 in good health and CMV-seronegative. CDR3s include the opening cysteine and the closing phenylalanine or tryptophan. A D gene is named only where the DNA matches it firmly. Not every row has a clone size; where given, it reads once, few, many or a size class.

D gene: .
clone size: .
J gene: TRBJ2-1
V gene: TRBV5-4
CDR3 protein: CASSAGYNEQFF
CDR3 DNA: TGTGCCAGCAGCGCGGGGTACAATGAGCAGTTCTTC

D gene: .
clone size: .
J gene: TRBJ2-5
V gene: TRBV7-9
CDR3 protein: CASSPRETQYF
CDR3 DNA: TGTGCCAGCAGCCCCCGGGAGACCCAGTACTTC

D gene: .
clone size: .
J gene: TRBJ1-4
V gene: TRBV19
CDR3 protein: CASSPQQHATNEKLFF
CDR3 DNA: TGTGCCAGTAGTCCTCAACAACATGCAACTAATGAAAAACTGTTTTTT

D gene: .
clone size: .
J gene: TRBJ1-1
V gene: TRBV7-2
CDR3 protein: CASSSRQGMNTEAFF
CDR3 DNA: TGTGCCAGCAGCTCCCGCCAGGGAATGAACACTGAAGCTTTCTTT

D gene: .
clone size: .
J gene: TRBJ1-5
V gene: TRBV6-1
CDR3 protein: CASSTGPGQPQHF
CDR3 DNA: TGTGCCAGCAGCACAGGGCCCGGTCAGCCCCAGCATTTT

D gene: .
clone size: .
J gene: TRBJ2-4
V gene: TRBV4-1
CDR3 protein: CASSRWGTKNIQYF
CDR3 DNA: TGCGCCAGCAGCCGGTGGGGCACCAAAAACATTCAGTACTTC

D gene: TRBD2
clone size: .
J gene: TRBJ2-1
V gene: TRBV5-1
CDR3 protein: CASSLGASGDNEQFF
CDR3 DNA: TGCGCCAGCAGCTTGGGGGCTAGCGGGGACAATGAGCAGTTCTTC

D gene: .
clone size: .
J gene: TRBJ1-6
V gene: TRBV5-6
CDR3 protein: CASSLVPGTANSPLHF
CDR3 DNA: TGTGCCAGCAGCTTGGTACCGGGAACCGCGAATTCACCCCTCCACTTT

D gene: .
clone size: .
J gene: TRBJ1-1
V gene: TRBV5-1
CDR3 protein: CASSLARGNTEAFF
CDR3 DNA: TGCGCCAGCAGCTTGGCCAGGGGGAACACTGAAGCTTTCTTT

D gene: .
clone size: .
J gene: TRBJ1-6
V gene: TRBV19
CDR3 protein: CASVTAGSYNSPLHF
CDR3 DNA: TGTGCCAGCGTTACCGCGGGATCCTATAATTCACCCCTCCACTTT

D gene: .
clone size: .
J gene: TRBJ2-7
V gene: TRBV19
CDR3 protein: CASSMSVGLEQYF
CDR3 DNA: TGTGCCAGTAGTATGAGTGTTGGTCTCGAGCAGTACTTC

D gene: TRBD1
clone size: .
J gene: TRBJ1-1
V gene: TRBV7-2
CDR3 protein: CASSPRRTGVAFF
CDR3 DNA: TGTGCCAGCAGCCCTCGTAGGACAGGGGTCGCTTTCTTT

D gene: .
clone size: .
J gene: TRBJ2-2
V gene: TRBV15
CDR3 protein: CATSRGLGGTGELFF
CDR3 DNA: TGTGCCACCAGCAGAGGCCTAGGAGGGACCGGGGAGCTGTTTTTT

D gene: .
clone size: .
J gene: TRBJ2-7
V gene: TRBV10-3
CDR3 protein: CAISAGAAFSYEQYF
CDR3 DNA: TGTGCCATCAGCGCTGGGGCGGCTTTTTCCTACGAGCAGTACTTC

D gene: .
clone size: .
J gene: TRBJ1-3
V gene: TRBV7-9
CDR3 protein: CSSSLRSLNRSGNTIYF
CDR3 DNA: TGTTCCAGCAGCTTGAGGTCCCTTAATAGATCTGGAAACACCATATATTTT

D gene: TRBD2
clone size: once
J gene: TRBJ2-3
V gene: TRBV2
CDR3 protein: CASSGVSGRTDTQYF
CDR3 DNA: TGTGCCAGCAGTGGTGTTAGCGGGAGGACAGATACGCAGTATTTT

D gene: .
clone size: .
J gene: TRBJ2-5
V gene: TRBV5-1
CDR3 protein: CASSLGGLQETQYF
CDR3 DNA: TGCGCCAGCAGCTTGGGAGGACTCCAAGAGACCCAGTACTTC

D gene: .
clone size: .
J gene: TRBJ1-6
V gene: TRBV10-3
CDR3 protein: CAISEPARAGNSPLHF
CDR3 DNA: TGTGCCATCAGTGAGCCCGCGAGGGCCGGTAATTCACCCCTCCACTTT

D gene: TRBD1
clone size: .
J gene: TRBJ1-5
V gene: TRBV5-6
CDR3 protein: CASSSTFRTGRNVNQPQHF
CDR3 DNA: TGTGCCAGCAGCTCAACTTTTCGGACAGGGAGGAACGTCAATCAGCCCCAGCATTTT

D gene: TRBD2
clone size: .
J gene: TRBJ2-1
V gene: TRBV18
CDR3 protein: CASSPPSLAGAGEQFF
CDR3 DNA: TGTGCCAGCTCACCACCATCCCTAGCGGGGGCAGGTGAGCAGTTCTTC

D gene: .
clone size: .
J gene: TRBJ2-6
V gene: TRBV5-1
CDR3 protein: CASRQGPVSGANVLTF
CDR3 DNA: TGCGCCAGCCGCCAGGGGCCCGTCTCTGGGGCCAACGTCCTGACTTTC

D gene: .
clone size: .
J gene: TRBJ2-3
V gene: TRBV4-1
CDR3 protein: CASSQDPRDSDTQYF
CDR3 DNA: TGCGCCAGCAGCCAAGATCCTAGAGATTCTGATACGCAGTATTTT

D gene: TRBD1
clone size: once
J gene: TRBJ2-7
V gene: TRBV5-1
CDR3 protein: CASSSGTGNGYEQYF
CDR3 DNA: TGCGCCAGCAGCTCCGGGACAGGGAACGGCTACGAGCAGTACTTC

D gene: .
clone size: .
J gene: TRBJ2-5
V gene: TRBV6-1
CDR3 protein: CASSGSLGQETQYF
CDR3 DNA: TGTGCCAGCAGTGGGAGCTTGGGCCAAGAGACCCAGTACTTC

D gene: TRBD1
clone size: .
J gene: TRBJ1-2
V gene: TRBV19
CDR3 protein: CASSDRGYGYTF
CDR3 DNA: TGTGCCAGTAGCGACAGGGGTTATGGCTACACCTTC

D gene: .
clone size: .
J gene: TRBJ1-5
V gene: TRBV5-1
CDR3 protein: CASSLGQFDQPQHF
CDR3 DNA: TGCGCCAGCAGCTTGGGTCAGTTCGATCAGCCCCAGCATTTT

D gene: .
clone size: .
J gene: TRBJ2-7
V gene: TRBV18
CDR3 protein: CASSPETGSYEQYF
CDR3 DNA: TGTGCCAGCTCACCAGAGACAGGCTCCTACGAGCAGTACTTC

D gene: TRBD1
clone size: .
J gene: TRBJ1-4
V gene: TRBV19
CDR3 protein: CASSSDNRGGHEKLFF
CDR3 DNA: TGTGCCAGTAGTTCGGATAACAGGGGAGGCCACGAAAAACTGTTTTTT

D gene: .
clone size: once
J gene: TRBJ1-2
V gene: TRBV7-8
CDR3 protein: CASSSRQYYTNYGYTF
CDR3 DNA: TGTGCCAGCAGCTCCCGACAGTACTATACTAACTATGGCTACACCTTC

D gene: .
clone size: few
J gene: TRBJ2-7
V gene: TRBV7-8
CDR3 protein: CASSLEYEQYF
CDR3 DNA: TGTGCCAGCAGCTTGGAGTACGAGCAGTACTTC

D gene: TRBD2
clone size: .
J gene: TRBJ2-3
V gene: TRBV14
CDR3 protein: CASSQDASGALDTQYF
CDR3 DNA: TGTGCCAGCAGCCAAGATGCAAGCGGGGCTTTAGATACGCAGTATTTT

D gene: .
clone size: .
J gene: TRBJ2-2
V gene: TRBV2
CDR3 protein: CASSRNTNTGELFF
CDR3 DNA: TGTGCCAGCTCCAGGAATACGAACACCGGGGAGCTGTTTTTT

D gene: .
clone size: .
J gene: TRBJ2-3
V gene: TRBV9
CDR3 protein: CASSVGSRTDTQYF
CDR3 DNA: TGTGCCAGCAGCGTAGGATCCAGGACAGATACGCAGTATTTT

D gene: .
clone size: .
J gene: TRBJ1-1
V gene: TRBV6-5
CDR3 protein: CASSYSRYAGGFF
CDR3 DNA: TGTGCCAGCAGTTACTCTAGGTACGCGGGAGGTTTCTTT

D gene: .
clone size: few
J gene: TRBJ1-5
V gene: TRBV2
CDR3 protein: CASWQHSNQPQHF
CDR3 DNA: TGTGCCAGCTGGCAACATAGCAATCAGCCCCAGCATTTT

D gene: TRBD1
clone size: .
J gene: TRBJ1-1
V gene: TRBV5-5
CDR3 protein: CASSSDTTDRAAAFF
CDR3 DNA: TGTGCCAGCAGCAGTGATACAACGGACAGGGCGGCAGCTTTCTTT

D gene: .
clone size: once
J gene: TRBJ2-7
V gene: TRBV28
CDR3 protein: CASSLRGKQYF
CDR3 DNA: TGTGCCAGCAGTTTACGGGGTAAGCAGTACTTC

D gene: TRBD2
clone size: .
J gene: TRBJ2-2
V gene: TRBV27
CDR3 protein: CASSLKAGGPGTGELFF
CDR3 DNA: TGTGCCAGCAGTTTAAAAGCGGGGGGGCCGGGGACCGGGGAGCTGTTTTTT

D gene: .
clone size: few
J gene: TRBJ1-1
V gene: TRBV19
CDR3 protein: CASSMGLAMNTEAFF
CDR3 DNA: TGTGCCAGTAGTATGGGCTTGGCGATGAACACTGAAGCTTTCTTT

D gene: .
clone size: .
J gene: TRBJ1-2
V gene: TRBV6-1
CDR3 protein: CASSEARGGIYGYTF
CDR3 DNA: TGTGCCAGCAGTGAAGCGCGGGGGGGGATCTATGGCTACACCTTC

D gene: TRBD1
clone size: once
J gene: TRBJ1-5
V gene: TRBV28
CDR3 protein: CASSFWGQERNQPQHF
CDR3 DNA: TGTGCCAGCAGTTTTTGGGGACAGGAACGCAATCAGCCCCAGCATTTT

D gene: .
clone size: .
J gene: TRBJ1-4
V gene: TRBV7-2
CDR3 protein: CASSSLQAPTNEKLFF
CDR3 DNA: TGTGCCAGCAGCTCTTTACAGGCCCCAACTAATGAAAAACTGTTTTTT